This is a list of T cell receptor beta chains from one sample in a study of CD8 T cells in Susac syndrome. TCRdb passed the immunoSEQ multiplex PCR reads through MiXCR, listing each CDR3 protein once. The sample comprises roughly 50,000 distinct CDR3 sequences, 80% to 95% of which are singletons, and almost 0.55% rests with the top ten. The sequenced sample consisted of CD8+ T cells from PBMCs. The receptor source for this set is a human donor in good health. Each CDR3 is given with its conserved first and last residue.

V	J	CDR3
TRBV2	TRBJ2-7	CASLGTLREQYF
TRBV19	TRBJ2-1	CASSIQGSYNEQFF
TRBV7-9	TRBJ2-4	CASSLRASGALAKNIQYF
TRBV12-3/TRBV12-4	TRBJ2-1	CASSSGLAVDNEQFF
TRBV7-9	TRBJ2-7	CASSLRAYEQYF
TRBV7-6	TRBJ2-1	CASSLVGFYNEQFF
TRBV28	TRBJ2-1	CAARGLANEQFF
TRBV28	TRBJ2-3	CASSTSGMPDTQYF
TRBV7-2	TRBJ2-1	CASSFPVVAGDGEQFF
TRBV12-5	TRBJ2-4	CASGFWEHWLAKNIQYF
TRBV18	TRBJ2-7	CASSPSLEQYF
TRBV2	TRBJ2-7	CASSPAFSYEQYF
TRBV28	TRBJ2-3	CASSSPPAGRVNTQYF
TRBV18	TRBJ2-7	CASSPPAGEAYEQYF
TRBV7-9	TRBJ2-1	CASIDPGNEQFF
TRBV29-1	TRBJ2-5	CSATGGGQETQYF
TRBV6-2/TRBV6-3	TRBJ2-5	CASSYGGIETQYF
TRBV9	TRBJ2-1	CASSAQDPSDEQFF
TRBV18	TRBJ1-2	CASSPREGNPNYGYTF
TRBV14	TRBJ2-2	CASSQALIGSYTGELFF
TRBV15	TRBJ2-7	CATSRDKGTLLYEQYF
TRBV19	TRBJ2-3	CASSPGTTDTQYF
TRBV13	TRBJ2-3	CASSNRSIAQRTDTQYF
TRBV30	TRBJ2-7	CAWSVAGAGEQYF
TRBV7-9	TRBJ1-2	CASSLGQGVHGYTF
TRBV18	TRBJ2-2	CASSPIDIANTGELFF
TRBV4-1	TRBJ2-7	CASSPTSGSSYEQYF
TRBV20-1	TRBJ2-5	CSARETGDLGTQYF
TRBV12-3/TRBV12-4	TRBJ2-5	CASSLVAGTLPETQYF
TRBV2	TRBJ2-2	CASSSTQTGELFF
TRBV5-1	TRBJ1-2	CASSLAGDYGYTF
TRBV4-1	TRBJ2-7	CASSQGGGVSYEQYF
TRBV10-2	TRBJ2-5	CASVPGGGETQYF
TRBV28	TRBJ1-2	CASSQGTGGTGYTF
TRBV15	TRBJ2-5	CATSREGAGEEETQYF
TRBV5-6	TRBJ2-7	CASSLGAASYAQYF
TRBV14	TRBJ2-7	CASSQDPTSYEQYF
TRBV29-1	TRBJ2-5	CSAARYSGTQETQYF
TRBV29-1	TRBJ2-7	CSVDMADGSYEQYF
TRBV3-1	TRBJ2-7	CASSQGGWTGYEQYF
TRBV2	TRBJ2-5	CASSEASIQETQYF
TRBV14	TRBJ2-1	CASSHFALAGSSYNEQFF
TRBV28	TRBJ2-7	CASSGRGGYEQYF
TRBV4-2	TRBJ2-5	CASSQGRGRVVETQYF
TRBV13	TRBJ2-1	CASSLAGRTYNEQFF
TRBV19	TRBJ2-5	CASSILPKETQYF
TRBV4-1	TRBJ2-1	CASSQSTGSGTYNEQFF
TRBV2	TRBJ2-5	CASSSSGAGSVETQYF
TRBV6-5	TRBJ2-3	CASSFTSGRGSDTQYF
TRBV7-2	TRBJ2-2	CASSLILQAGELFF
TRBV7-9	TRBJ2-5	CASSLRAGGLETQYF
TRBV19	TRBJ1-5	CASSKGPIAGPQHF
TRBV28	TRBJ2-7	CASSLRGLYEQYF
TRBV12-3/TRBV12-4	TRBJ2-7	CASSSDTYEQYF
TRBV2	TRBJ2-2	CAFTGDFAPGELFF
TRBV2	TRBJ2-7	CASSETVTYEQYF
TRBV4-1	TRBJ2-7	CASRGGGSYEQYF
TRBV20-1	TRBJ1-1	CSASSYRVSPSRTEAFF
TRBV7-9	TRBJ2-7	CASSSSSGLAYEQYF